Below, one TCR beta chain is given with its context. Its cognate antigen is unknown. The source of the sample is a study of shared clonotypes between healthy human individuals. Study details: Aged 18 to 49, the donors were a couple of women and a few men.

Only in-frame clones appear in the TCRdb table, and some are missing; sequencing was by immunoSEQ multiplex PCR. The sample consists of approximately 98,000 clones, around 68% of them appearing once. General study results and limits: Compared with memory subsets, naive subsets generally had larger estimated richness. With a handful of donors compared, around 5% of naive CD4 clonotypes were shared.

Germline V CDR1 and CDR2: MDHEN, SYDVKM. J lost 4 bases, V lost 5 bases, and 9 bases had no gene match. The CDR3 sequence is 15 residues long. CD45RO+ cells were combined with CCR7-negative CD45RA+ TemRA cells to form CD8 memory. The sequence came from a woman aged 25 to 39 in good health. The genes are TRBV28 and TRBJ2-7, with TRBD2 matching 9 bases. The sequenced sample was memory CD8+ T cells sorted from blood. The subset was: CD45RO+ cells pooled with CCR7-negative TemRA cells. This CDR3 is CASSPEPGLAYEQYF. The CDR3, as DNA: TGTGCCAGCAGTCCCGAACCGGGACTAGCTTACGAGCAGTACTTC.